These 13 T cell receptor beta chains came from one sample sequenced in a study of technical replicates of blood from a handful of donors. Profiling relied on immunoSEQ multiplex PCR, and the TCRdb table lists in-frame clones only, not all of them. The sample records 45,000 to 55,000 clones, around 95% being singletons. The material sequenced was T cells isolated from PBMCs. The receptors shown here come from a human donor in good health.

The V call is TRBV5-6, the J call TRBJ2-2; TRBD1 agrees at 10 bases. Germline-derived CDR1 and CDR2 are SGHDT and YYEEEE. The CDR3 spans 15 residues. Unmatched junction bases numbered 6, after V lost 5 bases and J lost 5 bases. CDR3 sequence: CASSRDRGLTGELFF. The CDR3 bases are TGTGCCAGCAGTCGGGACAGGGGATTAACCGGGGAGCTGTTTTTT.

For the CDR3, the DNA is TGTGCCAGCAGCTTATTTACTAGTCTGAACGAGCAGTACTTC. Translating it yields CASSLFTSLNEQYF. The V and J genes are TRBV7-9 and TRBJ2-7, with a tentative D call TRBD2 (5 bases). CDR1 is SEHNR, CDR2 FQNEAQ, per germline (reference sequence). V dropped 2 bases and J dropped 5 bases, with 13 bases sitting between them. The CDR3 consists of 14 residues.

V usage is TRBV6-6 and J usage is TRBJ2-2; no clear D. Germline-derived CDR1 and CDR2 are MNHNY and SVGAGI (reference sequence). The V end was cut by 0 bases, the J end by 6 bases, with 8 bases between. There are 14 residues in the CDR3. CDR3 protein: CASSYSSRPGELFF. CDR3 nucleotide sequence: TGTGCCAGCAGTTACTCATCCAGGCCCGGGGAGCTGTTTTTT.

This sequence joins TRBV28 and TRBJ1-5; perhaps TRBD1 as D (5 bases). Trimming cost V 7 bases and J 6 bases, with 16 bases left between them. The germline V gene encodes CDR1 MDHEN and CDR2 SYDVKM. This CDR3 comprises 14 residues. CDR3: CASKPRVSGQPQHF. Here the CDR3 DNA reads TGTGCCAGCAAGCCCAGGGTATCCGGTCAGCCCCAGCATTTT. The variable domain in full, completed from reference TRBV28 and TRBJ1-5, reads DVKVTQSSRYLVKRTGEKVFLECVQDMDHENMFWYRQDPGLGLRLIYFSYDVKMKEKGDIPEGYSVSREKKERFSLILESASTNQTSMYLCASKPRVSGQPQHFGDGTRLSIL.

V and J are TRBV18 and TRBJ2-3; maybe TRBD1 (6 bases). This CDR3 spans 14 amino acids. The V gene's germline CDR1 is KGHSH and CDR2 LQKENI. V was clipped by 5 bases and J by 5 bases, with 14 bases between them. The CDR3: CASSFRQEVDTQYF. Here the CDR3 DNA reads TGTGCCAGCTCATTCCGACAGGAGGTAGATACGCAGTATTTT.

V and J are TRBV9 and TRBJ1-2; D ambiguous. In germline, CDR1 is SGDLS, CDR2 YYNGEE. This CDR3 has 16 residues. V was pared by 0 bases and J by 4 bases, with 16 bases between. This CDR3 is CASSVDAGRGGYGYTF. The CDR3 bases are TGTGCCAGCAGCGTAGACGCAGGACGTGGAGGCTATGGCTACACCTTC.

The chain couples TRBV10-1 to TRBJ2-2; maybe TRBD2 (5 bases). The V gene lost 2 bases and the J gene lost 0 bases, with 13 bases spanning the gap. This CDR3 has 17 residues. Germline-derived CDR1 and CDR2 are WNHNN and SYGVQD (reference sequence). CDR3 sequence: CASSEGPRGSNTGELFF. CDR3 bases: TGCGCCAGCAGTGAGGGCCCCCGGGGATCGAACACCGGGGAGCTGTTTTTT.

The J gene is TRBJ2-7, the V gene TRBV5-4; 14 nucleotides agree with TRBD2. Germline loops: CDR1 SGHNT, CDR2 YYREEE (reference sequence). The CDR3 length is 15 residues. The V segment lost 4 bases and the J segment 3 bases; nucleotides outside the gene matches: 3. Written as DNA, the CDR3 is TGTGCCAGCAGCCGCGGGACTAGCGGGAGCTACGAGCAGTACTTC. Its protein is CASSRGTSGSYEQYF.

This rearrangement joins TRBV7-9 to TRBJ2-7, with 8 positions matching TRBD2. J lost 3 bases, V lost 6 bases, and 10 bases had no gene match. Germline assignment: CDR1 SEHNR and CDR2 FQNEAQ (reference sequence). The length of the CDR3 is 15 residues. The DNA for the CDR3 is TGTGCCAGCAGACAAACCGGGACTAGAGACTACGAGCAGTACTTC. It encodes CASRQTGTRDYEQYF.

The rearrangement links TRBV7-9 to TRBJ2-2, with 10 positions matching TRBD1. This CDR3 contains 16 residues. In germline, CDR1 is SEHNR, CDR2 FQNEAQ (reference sequence). Trimming removed 5 bases from V and 7 bases from J; junction bases left unmatched: 10. The CDR3 is CASSPHRDRGGGELFF. The CDR3 region has the DNA TGTGCCAGCAGCCCGCACCGGGACAGGGGCGGCGGGGAGCTGTTTTTT. Combining the CDR3 with reference TRBV7-9 and TRBJ2-2 gives the whole variable domain DTGVSQNPRHKITKRGQNVTFRCDPISEHNRLYWYRQTLGQGPEFLTYFQNEAQLEKSRLLSDRFSAERPKGSFSTLEIQRTEQGDSAMYLCASSPHRDRGGGELFFGEGSRLTVL.

The CDR3 is CSGTTSGSGGQFF. As DNA, the CDR3 is TGCAGCGGGACGACTAGCGGGTCCGGGGGGCAGTTCTTC. The J gene is TRBJ2-1, the V gene TRBV29-1, with 10 bases aligning to TRBD2. V shed 7 bases, J shed 12 bases, and the junction held 12 bases outside the gene matches. Germline V gene sequence: CDR1 SQVTM, CDR2 ANQGSEA. The CDR3 consists of 13 residues.

The chain employs TRBV5-1 and TRBJ1-1; D not certain. Germline CDR1 SGHRS, CDR2 YFSETQ. The CDR3 loop spans 14 amino acids. Trimming cost V 2 bases and J 0 bases, with 8 bases left between them. The CDR3 sequence is CASSLMAMNTEAFF. In DNA form, the CDR3 reads TGCGCCAGCAGCTTAATGGCCATGAACACTGAAGCTTTCTTT.

The V and J genes are TRBV9 and TRBJ1-2; maybe TRBD1 (5 bases). This CDR3 is built from 13 residues. Germline CDR1 and CDR2: SGDLS and YYNGEE. V was clipped by 2 bases and J by 5 bases, with 10 bases between them. The CDR3 coding sequence is TGTGCCAGCAGCGTGGGGGGGGAGTATGGCTACACCTTC. Translated, it gives CASSVGGEYGYTF.